A selection of T cell receptor beta chains follows, all from one sample in a study of cytomegalovirus exposure and HLA in healthy donors. The table came from immunoSEQ multiplex PCR; TCRdb's copy has only in-frame clones and leaves some out. The table lists around 300,000 clones, roughly two thirds of them singletons. The sample was PBMCs. Receptors were obtained from a female donor in good health and CMV-seronegative. Each CDR3 is given with its conserved first and last residue. D genes are given only for firm matches. Where a row states a size, it is once, few, many or the class of an expanded clone; other rows omit it.

V gene	J gene	D gene	clone size	CDR3 protein	CDR3 DNA
TRBV7-2	TRBJ2-1	.	.	CASSQFGGNEQFF	TGTGCCAGCAGTCAGTTCGGCGGGAATGAGCAGTTCTTC
TRBV6-5	TRBJ1-3	TRBD1	.	CAIQGTRKGNTIYF	TGTGCCATACAGGGGACCCGAAAAGGAAACACCATATATTTT
TRBV25-1	TRBJ2-1	TRBD2	.	CASSVGGRNEQFF	TGTGCCAGCAGTGTTGGCGGGAGAAATGAGCAGTTCTTC
TRBV9	TRBJ2-1	TRBD2	.	CASSDGLAGVHNEQFF	TGTGCCAGCAGCGACGGACTAGCGGGAGTCCACAATGAGCAGTTCTTC
TRBV4-1	TRBJ1-4	.	few	CASSLHLAEKLFF	TGCGCCAGCAGCCTTCATCTGGCAGAAAAACTGTTTTTT
TRBV19	TRBJ1-4	TRBD1	.	CASSVTGGNEKLFF	TGTGCCAGTAGTGTAACAGGGGGAAATGAAAAACTGTTTTTT
TRBV16	TRBJ2-2	.	.	CASSHTSVYTGELFF	TGTGCCAGCAGCCATACGTCGGTGTACACCGGGGAGCTGTTTTTT
TRBV19	TRBJ2-7	.	few	CASSPATGGYEQYF	TGTGCCAGTAGTCCGGCGACAGGAGGATACGAGCAGTACTTC
TRBV28	TRBJ2-7	.	.	CATLTSSPYEQYF	TGTGCCACCCTTACATCATCCCCCTACGAGCAGTACTTC
TRBV5-6	TRBJ1-2	.	.	CASSLATANYGYTF	TGTGCCAGCAGCTTGGCTACCGCTAACTATGGCTACACCTTC
TRBV9	TRBJ2-1	.	few	CASSVEISPAGGEQFF	TGTGCCAGCAGCGTAGAAATCAGTCCGGCGGGCGGTGAGCAGTTCTTC
TRBV27	TRBJ2-7	.	.	CASSYDSFYEQYF	TGTGCCAGCAGTTACGACAGTTTCTACGAGCAGTACTTC
TRBV5-1	TRBJ2-1	.	.	CASSTMDSYNEQFF	TGCGCCAGCAGCACGATGGACTCGTACAATGAGCAGTTCTTC
TRBV28	TRBJ2-1	.	few	CATQGRTYNEQFF	TGTGCCACACAGGGACGAACTTACAATGAGCAGTTCTTC
TRBV2	TRBJ1-4	.	.	CASSEGGQGMEKLFF	TGTGCCAGCAGTGAAGGGGGTCAGGGGATGGAAAAACTGTTTTTT
TRBV9	TRBJ2-7	.	.	CASSVEGGTSPQYF	TGTGCCAGCAGCGTAGAGGGGGGGACCTCCCCCCAGTACTTC
TRBV6-6	TRBJ1-2	TRBD1	.	CASSLWDRGDLWGYTF	TGTGCCAGCAGCCTCTGGGACAGGGGCGACCTATGGGGCTACACCTTC
TRBV27	TRBJ1-2	TRBD1	.	CASSLFPGGNYGYTF	TGTGCCAGCAGTTTATTCCCAGGGGGGAACTATGGCTACACCTTC
TRBV4-2	TRBJ2-6	TRBD2	.	CASSQGLAGAGANVLTF	TGTGCCAGCAGCCAGGGACTAGCGGGAGCTGGGGCCAACGTCCTGACTTTC
TRBV5-1	TRBJ1-2	.	few	CASSLGHEVNYGYTF	TGCGCCAGCAGCTTGGGACACGAAGTTAACTATGGCTACACCTTC
TRBV10-2	TRBJ2-3	TRBD2	.	CASRGLEALRTQYF	TGCGCCAGCAGGGGACTAGAAGCCCTTAGGACGCAGTATTTT
TRBV6-5	TRBJ2-7	TRBD2	.	CASSLLGLAGTDEQYF	TGTGCCAGCAGTTTACTCGGACTAGCGGGAACTGACGAGCAGTACTTC
TRBV5-5	TRBJ1-1	.	few	CASSLFLGANTEAFF	TGTGCCAGCAGCTTGTTTCTTGGAGCGAACACTGAAGCTTTCTTT
TRBV21-1	TRBJ1-1	.	.	CASSKANLPGERNTEAFF	TGTGCCAGCAGCAAAGCCAATCTCCCAGGCGAAAGGAACACTGAAGCTTTCTTT
TRBV9	TRBJ2-3	.	.	CASSVAGGLTDTQYF	TGTGCCAGCAGCGTAGCTGGCGGGCTGACAGATACGCAGTATTTT
TRBV5-5	TRBJ2-3	TRBD1	few	CASSDDRADTQYF	TGTGCCAGCAGCGATGACAGGGCAGATACGCAGTATTTT
TRBV9	TRBJ2-2	.	.	CASSVVSGQPNTGELFF	TGTGCCAGCAGCGTAGTTTCTGGACAGCCGAACACCGGGGAGCTGTTTTTT
TRBV6-1	TRBJ2-1	TRBD2	.	CASSGLAGGPRIEQFF	TGTGCCAGCAGTGGACTAGCGGGAGGGCCGAGGATTGAGCAGTTCTTC
TRBV5-5	TRBJ2-7	.	.	CASSLKGGSYEQYF	TGTGCCAGCAGCTTGAAGGGTGGGAGCTACGAGCAGTACTTC
TRBV9	TRBJ2-1	TRBD2	few	CASSEASGYNEQFF	TGTGCCAGCAGCGAGGCTAGCGGATACAATGAGCAGTTCTTC
TRBV11-2	TRBJ2-1	TRBD2	.	CASSLRLAGNNEQFF	TGTGCCAGCAGCTTAAGGCTAGCGGGGAACAATGAGCAGTTCTTC
TRBV7-6	TRBJ2-5	TRBD1	once	CASSLRGLGETQYF	TGTGCCAGCAGCTTAAGGGGGCTGGGGGAGACCCAGTACTTC
TRBV5-1	TRBJ1-2	TRBD1	.	CASSPPGQDYGYTF	TGCGCCAGCAGCCCCCCGGGACAGGACTATGGCTACACCTTC
TRBV7-6	TRBJ2-5	TRBD2	.	CASSQTSGTGETQYF	TGTGCCAGCAGCCAGACTAGCGGGACAGGGGAGACCCAGTACTTC
TRBV7-3	TRBJ2-3	TRBD2	.	CASSPTSGRDTQYF	TGTGCCAGCAGCCCGACTAGCGGGAGGGATACGCAGTATTTT
TRBV11-2	TRBJ2-3	.	.	CASSLQGTGTDTQYF	TGTGCCAGCAGCCTCCAGGGGACCGGCACAGATACGCAGTATTTT
TRBV6-1	TRBJ1-2	.	.	CASSEAGKRFYTF	TGTGCCAGCAGTGAGGCGGGGAAAAGATTCTACACCTTC
TRBV4-1	TRBJ2-1	.	.	CASSNRMIQGHEQFF	TGCGCCAGCAGCAATCGAATGATACAGGGTCATGAGCAGTTCTTC
TRBV15	TRBJ2-1	.	.	CATSGGSTYNEQFF	TGTGCCACCAGCGGAGGGAGTACGTACAATGAGCAGTTCTTC
TRBV5-1	TRBJ1-5	.	.	CASSLDGRGGDQPQHF	TGCGCCAGCAGCTTGGACGGCAGGGGTGGAGATCAGCCCCAGCATTTT
TRBV11-3	TRBJ2-1	.	.	CASSWQGHNEQFF	TGTGCCAGCAGCTGGCAGGGGCACAATGAGCAGTTCTTC
TRBV10-1	TRBJ2-2	TRBD1	few	CASRGTGGNTGELFF	TGCGCCAGCAGGGGGACAGGGGGCAACACCGGGGAGCTGTTTTTT
TRBV4-1	TRBJ2-4	TRBD2	.	CASPRREGRGNIQYF	TGCGCCAGCCCTCGGCGGGAGGGCCGGGGGAACATTCAGTACTTC
TRBV5-1	TRBJ1-2	TRBD1	.	CASSWGGQDHGYTF	TGCGCCAGCAGCTGGGGAGGACAGGACCATGGCTACACCTTC
TRBV5-1	TRBJ1-1	TRBD1	.	CASSWNSGTGGSEAFF	TGCGCCAGCAGCTGGAACTCCGGGACAGGGGGCAGTGAAGCTTTCTTT
TRBV15	TRBJ1-5	TRBD1	few	CATSGGQGANQPQHF	TGTGCCACCAGCGGTGGGCAGGGGGCAAATCAGCCCCAGCATTTT
TRBV16	TRBJ2-3	TRBD2	many	CASSQEAGGSPTDTQYF	TGTGCCAGCAGCCAAGAGGCGGGAGGGTCCCCCACAGATACGCAGTATTTT
TRBV6-1	TRBJ1-1	.	.	CASTGDRVNTEAFF	TGTGCCAGCACCGGCGACAGAGTGAACACTGAAGCTTTCTTT
TRBV7-9	TRBJ1-2	TRBD1	.	CSSILIGGVYGYTF	TGTTCCAGCATCCTAATAGGGGGCGTATACGGCTACACCTTC
TRBV7-9	TRBJ1-2	TRBD1	.	CASSLGQGGYTF	TGTGCCAGCAGCTTAGGACAGGGCGGCTACACCTTC
TRBV6-6	TRBJ2-7	.	few	CASSRTYTYEQYF	TGTGCCAGCAGTAGGACTTATACCTACGAGCAGTACTTC